The next 5 T cell receptor beta chains were all read from a single sample in a study of neurological immune-mediated disorders. From the 5' RACE reads, TCRdb called clonotypes with MiXCR, one entry per CDR3 protein. The repertoire holds 80,000 to 100,000 distinct CDR3 sequences, with roughly 3.3% as singletons. Sequencing was performed on PBMCs. These receptors came from a woman between 45 and 60 years old with multiple sclerosis.

This clonotype was counted ten times or more. This chain uses TRBV20-1 with TRBJ2-1; tentative D call: TRBD2 (7 bases). This CDR3 has 16 amino acids. Germline CDR1 and CDR2: DFQATT and SNEGSKA (reference sequence). V lost 2 bases and J lost 4, with 18 bases in between. The CDR3 region has the DNA TGCAGTGCTAGAACGGGGGGCGGGGGAGAATACAATGAGCAGTTCTTC. Encoded protein: CSARTGGGGEYNEQFF.

This clonotype showed up many times. The chain uses TRBV29-1 and TRBJ2-1, with 7 bases lining up with TRBD1. Germline CDR1 and CDR2: SQVTM and ANQGSEA. Losses at the gene ends were 1 base for V and 3 bases for J; bases not matched to a gene: 6. There are 15 residues in the CDR3. The DNA for the CDR3 is TGCAGCGTTGAAGGACAGGGTGAGGTCTACAATGAGCAGTTCTTC. Protein: CSVEGQGEVYNEQFF.

This clonotype was counted ten times or more. J is TRBJ2-7 and V is TRBV7-9; either TRBD1 or TRBD2 may fit D (6 bases each). V was pared by 4 bases and J by 3 bases, with 13 bases between. This CDR3 has 14 residues. Germline V gene sequence: CDR1 SEHNR, CDR2 FQNEAQ (reference sequence). The chain's CDR3 is CASSSWRDIYEQYF. CDR3 nucleotides: TGTGCCAGCAGCTCATGGAGGGACATCTACGAGCAGTACTTC.

This clonotype was observed at least ten times. The chain is built from TRBV12-3 or TRBV12-4 and TRBJ1-6; TRBD1 is a possible D gene (5 bases). V gave up 4 bases and J gave up 6 bases, with 13 bases separating them. The length of the CDR3 is 15 residues. The CDR3 DNA is TGTGCCAGCAGTTCCCGACAGAAATTTAATTCACCCCTCCACTTT. This gives the protein CASSSRQKFNSPLHF.

The gene calls are TRBV20-1 and TRBJ2-4; the D is unclear. The germline V gene has CDR1 DFQATT and CDR2 SNEGSKA (reference sequence). Trimming pared 7 bases from V and 0 bases from J, leaving 10 bases between. The CDR3 totals 13 residues. CDR3 sequence (DNA): TGCAGTGAAGTTGGCCTAGCCAAAAACATTCAGTACTTC. Its protein is CSEVGLAKNIQYF.